This T cell receptor beta chain was obtained from a study of blood T cell repertoires in COVID-19. Study as a whole: The United States, Italy and Spain were the sources of the acute and convalescent COVID-19 samples. The analysed material was cDNA or gDNA that came from T cells, B-cell-depleted T cells, or PBMCs.

Only in-frame clones appear in the TCRdb table, and some are missing; sequencing was by immunoSEQ multiplex PCR. Among 150,000 to 200,000 clones listed, 87% were seen once. The receptor was isolated from a man aged 35 to 55 with active or convalescent COVID-19. The sequencing sample was made of peripheral blood.

The CDR3 nucleotides read TGTGCCAGCAGCCAGCCGGGTCCTGAAGCTTTCTTT. This translates into CASSQPGPEAFF. The chain is built from TRBV4-2 and TRBJ1-1; D unresolved. From germline, CDR1 is LGHNA and CDR2 YNFKEQ. The CDR3 runs 12 residues. Between the trimmed V and J ends, which lost 3 bases and 6 bases, there was a span of 8 bases.